A single sample is the source of the 10 T cell receptor beta chains below, sequenced in a study of shared clonotypes between healthy human individuals. Only in-frame clones appear in the TCRdb table, and some are missing; sequencing was by immunoSEQ multiplex PCR. The sample has about 2.4 million clones, around 94% seen once. Sequenced input: naive CD4+ T cells sorted from blood. The subset: CD45RA+ positively selected. Receptors originate from a man between 18 and 29 years old in good health.

The V and J genes are TRBV18 and TRBJ2-3; D might be TRBD2 (5 bases). The V gene's germline CDR1 is KGHSH and CDR2 LQKENI. This CDR3 contains 15 residues. Trimming took 2 bases from V and 3 from J, leaving 12 bases between them. As DNA, the CDR3 is TGTGCCAGCTCACCAGAGGGAGTCAGGACAGATACGCAGTATTTT. This codes for CASSPEGVRTDTQYF.

V is TRBV7-9 and J is TRBJ2-1; TRBD1 matches at 10 bases. V gave up 0 bases and J gave up 6 bases; unmatched junction bases: 5. The CDR3 runs 16 residues. Germline V CDR1 and CDR2: SEHNR, FQNEAQ (reference sequence). CDR3 in DNA: TGTGCCAGCAGCTTAGCCGACAGGGGGCGAATCAATGAGCAGTTCTTC. Its protein product is CASSLADRGRINEQFF.

The V gene is TRBV6-5, the J gene TRBJ1-1; D ambiguous. The CDR3 is 14 amino acids. CDR1 MNHEY and CDR2 SVGAGI come from the germline V gene. The V and J ends lost 6 bases and 1 base respectively, with 12 bases between them. The CDR3 DNA sequence: TGTGCCAGCAGCCGACCCAGCAGGAACACTGAAGCTTTCTTT. Its translation: CASSRPSRNTEAFF.

The rearrangement uses TRBV5-6 and TRBJ1-2; possible D gene TRBD1, 6 bases. The CDR3 loop spans 16 amino acids. Trimming stripped 4 bases from V and 4 bases from J, with 20 bases between. The germline gives CDR1 SGHDT, CDR2 YYEEEE. The CDR3 coding sequence is TGTGCCAGCAGCAAACCCCTTACACAGGGAACCTATGGCTACACCTTC. Its translation: CASSKPLTQGTYGYTF. The full variable domain, its missing parts supplied by reference TRBV5-6 and TRBJ1-2, is DAGVTQSPTHLIKTRGQQVTLRCSPKSGHDTVSWYQQALGQGPQFIFQYYEEEERQRGNFPDRFSGHQFPNYSSELNVNALLLGDSALYLCASSKPLTQGTYGYTFGSGTRLTVV.

Points on this clone: Other DNA sequences in this specimen translate into the identical CDR3. This chain links TRBV5-1 with TRBJ1-5, with D tentatively TRBD1 (6 bases). CDR3 size: 15 residues. Germline values: CDR1 SGHRS, CDR2 YFSETQ. V lost 2 bases to trimming and J lost 0 bases, with 9 bases between them. This CDR3 is CASSLEGDSNQPQHF. Written as DNA, the CDR3 is TGCGCCAGCAGCTTAGAGGGGGATAGCAATCAGCCCCAGCATTTT.

This clone is a singleton in its sample. The chain joins TRBV25-1 to TRBJ1-1; D is perhaps TRBD1 (6 bases). Germline lookup yields CDR1 MGHDK and CDR2 SYGVNS. V was pared by 7 bases and J by 4 bases, with 13 bases between. The CDR3 consists of 13 residues. CDR3 sequence: CASTGGGGTEAFF. CDR3 bases: TGTGCCAGCACCGGAGGGGGGGGCACTGAAGCTTTCTTT.

This clone occurred once. The chain recombines TRBV15 with TRBJ1-5, with D possibly matching TRBD1 (5 bases). From germline, CDR1 is LNHNV and CDR2 YYDKDF (reference sequence). The CDR3 covers 17 residues. The V end lost 4 bases, the J end lost 0 bases, and 16 bases lay between the germline ends. CDR3 bases: TGTGCCACCAGCAAACTTACCGGGACCTATAGCAATCAGCCCCAGCATTTT. This codes for CATSKLTGTYSNQPQHF. Supplemented by reference TRBV15 and TRBJ1-5, the full variable domain reads DAMVIQNPRYQVTQFGKPVTLSCSQTLNHNVMYWYQQKSSQAPKLLFHYYDKDFNNEADTPDNFQSRRPNTSFCFLDIRSPGLGDTAMYLCATSKLTGTYSNQPQHFGDGTRLSIL.

This sequence joins TRBV2 and TRBJ1-6; maybe TRBD1 (5 bases). Deletions cut 6 bases from V and 6 bases from J, with 18 bases between. The CDR3 is 16 amino acids. The germline V gene encodes CDR1 SNHLY and CDR2 FYNNEI. The CDR3, as DNA: TGTGCCAGCAGCCTGGTGGGTGGGGGGAGTAATTCACCCCTCCACTTT. This gives the protein CASSLVGGGSNSPLHF.

The gene calls are TRBV18 and TRBJ2-2, with 13 nucleotides matching TRBD2. The CDR3 spans 18 residues. Germline-derived CDR1 and CDR2 are KGHSH and LQKENI. V lost 2 bases, J lost 2 bases, and 5 bases stayed unmatched. The CDR3 sequence is CASSPGLAGDLNTGELFF. The DNA for the CDR3 is TGTGCCAGCTCACCAGGACTAGCGGGAGACCTCAACACCGGGGAGCTGTTTTTT.

Regarding this clone: Different DNA sequences within this sample yield the same CDR3. The chain joins TRBV18 to TRBJ1-4; D not certain. Trimming took 0 bases from V and 3 from J, leaving 8 bases between them. CDR1 and CDR2 (germline): KGHSH, LQKENI. This CDR3 has 15 residues. Written as DNA, the CDR3 is TGTGCCAGCTCACCACCTGGGCAGGCTAATGAAAAACTGTTTTTT. This encodes CASSPPGQANEKLFF.